This T cell receptor (beta chain) is from a study of T cell responses to AZD1222 COVID-19 vaccine. About the study: Pooling of second doses given at about 4 or about 12 weeks was done. Study-level points and caveats: Clonal diversity may have been underestimated in mostly white British donors. Dominant at 160-218 and 743-854, vaccine-associated CD4 TCRs also spanned spike.

The germline CDR1 and CDR2 sequences are SGHNT and YYREEE (reference sequence). V was trimmed by 6 bases and J by 1 base, leaving 13 bases between them. The CDR3 has 14 amino acids. The method was immunoSEQ multiplex PCR; TCRdb's version includes in-frame clones alone and lacks a portion of them. Of about 120,000 clones detected, roughly 88% appear once; the ten largest clones hold approximately 8.5%. This clone was observed a few times. Its antigen remains unknown. The sequence was obtained from an adult in good health. Material: peripheral blood, obtained on day 0 of AZD1222 vaccination. The chain links TRBV5-4 to TRBJ1-1; D call uncertain. CDR3 region: CASKNGIGNTEAFF. In nucleotides, the CDR3 is TGTGCCAGCAAGAATGGGATCGGGAACACTGAAGCTTTCTTT.